This T cell receptor (beta chain) was documented in a study of blood T cells in healthy people across ages. The use of a sample-barcoded 5' primer and a J-beta primer mix characterized a second PCR of 7 to 11 cycles. In TCRdb, the 5' RACE reads were re-called with MiXCR into one record per CDR3 protein. Among hundreds of thousands of distinct CDR3 sequences listed, around 31% were seen once. Unmatched junction bases numbered 8, after V lost 2 bases and J lost 5 bases. Germline CDR1 is SNHLY and CDR2 is FYNNEI. This CDR3 spans 15 amino acids. The V call is TRBV2, the J call TRBJ1-2; TRBD1 agrees at 7 bases. The sequenced sample consisted of blood. The source of this sequence is an elderly woman in good health. The DNA of the CDR3 is TGTGCCAGCAGTGAACGGCCCAGGGGGTTTTATGGCTACACCTTC. This sequence encodes CASSERPRGFYGYTF.